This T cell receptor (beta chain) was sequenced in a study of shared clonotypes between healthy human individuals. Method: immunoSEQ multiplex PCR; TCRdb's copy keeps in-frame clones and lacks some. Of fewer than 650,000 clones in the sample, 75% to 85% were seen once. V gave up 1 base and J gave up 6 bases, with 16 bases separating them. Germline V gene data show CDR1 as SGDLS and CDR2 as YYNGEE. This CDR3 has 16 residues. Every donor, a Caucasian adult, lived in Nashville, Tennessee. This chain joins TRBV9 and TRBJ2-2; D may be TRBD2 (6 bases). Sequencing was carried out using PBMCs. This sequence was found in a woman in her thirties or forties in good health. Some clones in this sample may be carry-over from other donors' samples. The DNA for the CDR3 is TGTGCCAGCAGCGTACGTTTCACTAGCTTACCCGGGGAGCTGTTTTTT. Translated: CASSVRFTSLPGELFF.